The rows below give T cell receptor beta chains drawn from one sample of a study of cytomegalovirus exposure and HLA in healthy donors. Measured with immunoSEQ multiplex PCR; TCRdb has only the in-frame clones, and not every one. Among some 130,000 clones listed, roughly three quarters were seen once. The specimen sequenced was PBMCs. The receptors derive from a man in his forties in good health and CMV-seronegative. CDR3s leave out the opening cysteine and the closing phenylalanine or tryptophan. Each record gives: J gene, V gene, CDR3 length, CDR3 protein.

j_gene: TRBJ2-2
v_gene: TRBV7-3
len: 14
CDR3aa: ASSLMGGHYTGELF

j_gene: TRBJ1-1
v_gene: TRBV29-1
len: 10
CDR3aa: SGITDRGSAF

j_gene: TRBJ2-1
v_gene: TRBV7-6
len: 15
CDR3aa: ASSPRTSGGAIDEQF

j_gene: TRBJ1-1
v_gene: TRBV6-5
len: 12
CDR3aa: ASSYFAVDTEAF

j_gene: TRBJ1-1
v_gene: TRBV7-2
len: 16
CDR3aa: ASSPFPGQGAGNTEAF

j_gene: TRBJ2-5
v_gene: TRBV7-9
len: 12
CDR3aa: ASSLALSGETQY

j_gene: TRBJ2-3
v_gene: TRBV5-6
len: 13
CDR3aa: ASSLPGLEFNTQY

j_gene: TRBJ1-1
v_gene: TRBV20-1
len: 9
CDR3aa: SASRGAEAF

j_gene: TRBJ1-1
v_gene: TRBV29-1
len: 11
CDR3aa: SVELALNTEAF

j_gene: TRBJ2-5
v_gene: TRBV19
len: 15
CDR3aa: ASSLLLTSGPQETQY

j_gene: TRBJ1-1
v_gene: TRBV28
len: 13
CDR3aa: ACGARQGLNTEAF

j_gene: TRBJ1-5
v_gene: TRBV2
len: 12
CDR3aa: ASSADRSNQPQH

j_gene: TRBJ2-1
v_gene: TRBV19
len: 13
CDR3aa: ASARGPSSYNEQF

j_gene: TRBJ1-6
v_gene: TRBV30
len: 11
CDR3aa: AWSTDRGSPLH

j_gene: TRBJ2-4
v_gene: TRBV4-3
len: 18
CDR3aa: ASSQETSGGAYDSRDIQY

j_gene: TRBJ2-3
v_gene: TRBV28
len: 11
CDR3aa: ASAASPPDTQY

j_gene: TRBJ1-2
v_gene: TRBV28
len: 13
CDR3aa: ASSVRDRGDYGYT

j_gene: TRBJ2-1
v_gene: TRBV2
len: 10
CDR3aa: ASGLGGVEQF

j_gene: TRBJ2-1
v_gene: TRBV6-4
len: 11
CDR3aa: ASSHHWYNEQF

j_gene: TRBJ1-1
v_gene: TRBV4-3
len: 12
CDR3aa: ASSQDLGGTEAF

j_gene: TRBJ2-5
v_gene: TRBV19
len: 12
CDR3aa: ATTDREEGETQY

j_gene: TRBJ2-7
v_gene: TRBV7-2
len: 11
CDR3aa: ASSSAVAYEQY

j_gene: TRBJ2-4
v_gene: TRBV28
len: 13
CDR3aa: ASSLAGARSHIQY

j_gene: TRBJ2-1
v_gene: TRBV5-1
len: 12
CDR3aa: ASSLGLESQEQF

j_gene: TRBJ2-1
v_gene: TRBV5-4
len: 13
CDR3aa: ASSSGTPTSNEQF

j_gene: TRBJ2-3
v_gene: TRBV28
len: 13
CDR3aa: ASSGHDLNTDTQY

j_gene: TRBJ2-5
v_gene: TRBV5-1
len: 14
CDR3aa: ASSLVPSGAEETQY

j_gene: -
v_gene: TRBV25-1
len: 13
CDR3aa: ASSVRLGQIYEQY

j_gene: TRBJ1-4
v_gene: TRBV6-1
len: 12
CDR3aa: ASSEAGQHRKLF

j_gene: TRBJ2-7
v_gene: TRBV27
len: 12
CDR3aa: ASSAGTGDYEQY

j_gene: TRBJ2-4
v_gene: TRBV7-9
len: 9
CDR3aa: ASSLAQIQY

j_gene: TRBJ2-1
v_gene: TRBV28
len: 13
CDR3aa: ASTKGVMGYNEQF

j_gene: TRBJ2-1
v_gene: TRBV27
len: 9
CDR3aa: ASSTYNEQF

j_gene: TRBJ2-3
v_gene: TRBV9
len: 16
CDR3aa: ASSQGLAGAPSTDTQY

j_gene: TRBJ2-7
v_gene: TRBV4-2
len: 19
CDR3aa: ASSHPPGLAGGLTRTYEQY

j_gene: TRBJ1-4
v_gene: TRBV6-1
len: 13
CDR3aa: ASSRQPSTNEKLF

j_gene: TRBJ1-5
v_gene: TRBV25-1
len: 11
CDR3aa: ASSARGKEPQH

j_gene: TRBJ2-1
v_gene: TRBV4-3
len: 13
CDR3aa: ASSQDVGRAYEQF

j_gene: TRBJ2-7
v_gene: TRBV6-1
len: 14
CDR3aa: ASSELIGTGTYEQY

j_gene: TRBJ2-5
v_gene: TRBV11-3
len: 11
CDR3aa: ASSPRLGETQY

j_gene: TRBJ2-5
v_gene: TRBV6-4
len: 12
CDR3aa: ASSDSRGGETQY

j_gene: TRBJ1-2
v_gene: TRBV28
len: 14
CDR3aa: ASSSRVGVFNYGYT

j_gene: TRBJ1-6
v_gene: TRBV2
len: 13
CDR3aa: ASRAGSGTNSPLH

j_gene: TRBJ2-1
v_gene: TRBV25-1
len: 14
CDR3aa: ASSDSRGQGVDEQF